Detailed here is one TCR beta chain. This sample was included in a study of T-cell memory formation after mild COVID-19. In germline, CDR1 is SGHRS, CDR2 YFSETQ. V shed 3 bases and J shed 3 bases, with 10 bases lying between them. The CDR3 totals 14 residues. After 5'RACE with constant-segment primers, TCR alpha and TCR beta cDNA libraries carrying sample barcodes and UMIs were obtained. TCRdb independently ran MiXCR on the 5' RACE reads; one entry per CDR3 protein. Counted here are about 250,000 distinct CDR3 sequences, approximately 19% occurring once; the ten biggest clones make up roughly 24%. V and J are TRBV5-1 and TRBJ2-1; a weak D match, TRBD1 (5 bases). This receptor was obtained from a man aged 18-30 years who had mild COVID-19 (a few samples of this study predate the infection). Cell type and time point are not known. The sample was PBMCs or a T cell subset sorted from them (not recorded which). CDR3 DNA: TGCGCCAGCAGCTCCCGCAGGGTCTACAATGAGCAGTTCTTC. This encodes CASSSRRVYNEQFF.